This T cell receptor beta chain was documented in a study of blood T cells in healthy people across ages. Using a J-beta primer mix together with a sample-barcoded 5' primer, a second PCR was run for about 6 to 11 cycles. TCRdb ran MiXCR on the 5' RACE reads and lists one entry per CDR3 protein. The table has 590,000 or so distinct CDR3 sequences, roughly 30% seen once. With respect to this clonotype: At one end, the junction sequence differs from germline, possibly due to a read error.

The sequence was collected from an elderly woman in good health. The sequenced sample consisted of blood.

CDR3 nucleotides: TGTGCCTGCAGTTACGGGGCGGGGGGGCCTCAAGGTACGCAGTATTTT. Its translation is CACSYGAGGPQGTQYF. The genes are TRBV6-2 or TRBV6-3 and TRBJ2-3; 9 bases match TRBD2. CDR3 size: 16 residues. CDR1 MNHEY and CDR2 SVGEGT come from the germline V gene.